This TCR beta chain was sequenced during a study of blood T cells in healthy people across ages. Turning to the study itself: Per two T cells, template switching captured roughly one barcoded beta molecule.

V shed 6 bases and J 6 bases; nucleotides not matched to a gene: 9. Germline-derived CDR1 and CDR2 are LGHDT and YNNKEL (reference sequence). There are 15 residues in the CDR3. A second 7 to 11 cycle PCR used barcoded and J-beta primers. TCRdb analysed the 5' RACE reads with MiXCR anew, one entry per CDR3 protein. Of 800,000 to 950,000 distinct CDR3 sequences listed, about 36% were seen once; the top ten hold 13%. Study-wide findings and caveats: Since the PBMCs were unsorted, naive and antigen-experienced cells could not be conclusively compared.

Concerning this clonotype itself: What it recognizes is unknown.

The chain couples TRBV3-1 to TRBJ2-2, with 8 positions matching TRBD1. The receptor's source is a man between 18 and 29 years old in good health. The sample comprised blood. CDR3 nucleotides: TGTGCCAGCAGGCAGACAGGGGTTTATGCCGGGGAGCTGTTTTTT. Protein: CASRQTGVYAGELFF.